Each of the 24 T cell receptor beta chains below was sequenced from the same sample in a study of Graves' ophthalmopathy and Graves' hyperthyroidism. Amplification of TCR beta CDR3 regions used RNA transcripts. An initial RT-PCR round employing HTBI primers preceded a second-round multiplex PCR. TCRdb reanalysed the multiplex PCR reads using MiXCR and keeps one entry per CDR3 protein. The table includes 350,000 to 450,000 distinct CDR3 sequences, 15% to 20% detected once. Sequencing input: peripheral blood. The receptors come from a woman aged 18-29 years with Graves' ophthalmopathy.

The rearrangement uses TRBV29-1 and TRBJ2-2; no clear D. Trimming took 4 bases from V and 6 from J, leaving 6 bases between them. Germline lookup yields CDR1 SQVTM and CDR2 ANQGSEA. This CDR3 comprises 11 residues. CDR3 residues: CSVGVAGELFF. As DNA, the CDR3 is TGCAGCGTTGGGGTCGCCGGGGAGCTGTTTTTT.

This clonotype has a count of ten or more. CDR3 loop: CASSPLGGGKAFF. The CDR3 region has the DNA TGTGCCAGCAGCCCCCTGGGGGGGGGCAAGGCTTTCTTT. The rearrangement links TRBV11-2 to TRBJ1-1, with a weak D call TRBD1 (6 bases). CDR1 is SGHAT, CDR2 FQNNGV, per germline. V was trimmed by 5 bases and J by 11 bases, leaving 18 bases between them. This CDR3 has 13 amino acids.

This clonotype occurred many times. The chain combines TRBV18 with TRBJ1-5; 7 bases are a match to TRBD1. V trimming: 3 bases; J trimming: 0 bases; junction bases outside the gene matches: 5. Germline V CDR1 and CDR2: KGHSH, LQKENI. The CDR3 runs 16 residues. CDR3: CASSPETGYSNQPQHF. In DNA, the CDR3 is TGTGCCAGCTCACCCGAGACAGGGTATAGCAATCAGCCCCAGCATTTT.

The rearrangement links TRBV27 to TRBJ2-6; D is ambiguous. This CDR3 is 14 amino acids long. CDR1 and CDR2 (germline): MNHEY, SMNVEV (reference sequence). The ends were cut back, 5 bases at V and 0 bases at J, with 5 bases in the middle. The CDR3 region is CASSTLSGANVLTF. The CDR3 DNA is TGTGCCAGCAGTACACTCTCTGGGGCCAACGTCCTGACTTTC.

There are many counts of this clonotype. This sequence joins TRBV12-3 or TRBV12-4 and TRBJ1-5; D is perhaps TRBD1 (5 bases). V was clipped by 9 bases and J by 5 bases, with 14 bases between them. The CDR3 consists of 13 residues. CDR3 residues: CASSLGADQPQHF. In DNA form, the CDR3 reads TGTGCCAGTTCCCTTGGGGCAGATCAGCCCCAGCATTTT.

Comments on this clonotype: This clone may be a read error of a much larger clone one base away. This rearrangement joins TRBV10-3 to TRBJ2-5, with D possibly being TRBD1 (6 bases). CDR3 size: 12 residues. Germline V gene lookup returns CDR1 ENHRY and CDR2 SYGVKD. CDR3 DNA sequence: TGTGCCATCAGTGGGACAGCGCCGACCAAGTACTTC. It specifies CAISGTAPTKYF.

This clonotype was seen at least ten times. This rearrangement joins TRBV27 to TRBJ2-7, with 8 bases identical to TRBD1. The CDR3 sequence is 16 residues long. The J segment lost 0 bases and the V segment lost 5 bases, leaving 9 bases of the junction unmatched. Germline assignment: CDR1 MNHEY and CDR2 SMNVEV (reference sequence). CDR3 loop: CASSEKGDRFSYEQYF. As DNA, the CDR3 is TGTGCCAGCAGTGAAAAAGGGGACAGGTTCTCCTACGAGCAGTACTTC.

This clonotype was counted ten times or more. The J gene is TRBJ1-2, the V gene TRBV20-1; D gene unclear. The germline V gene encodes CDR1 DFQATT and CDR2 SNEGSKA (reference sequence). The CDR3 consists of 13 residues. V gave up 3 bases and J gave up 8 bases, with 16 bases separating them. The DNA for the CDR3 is TGCAGTGCTAGGGAAGACACTTCTGGGGGCTACACCTTC. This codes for CSAREDTSGGYTF.

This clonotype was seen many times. The chain's CDR3 is CASSQLVTGELFF. In DNA, the CDR3 is TGTGCCAGCAGCCAACTCGTCACCGGGGAGCTGTTTTTT. This chain links TRBV6-5 with TRBJ2-2; D is unresolved. The CDR3 is made up of 13 amino acids. The germline CDR1 and CDR2 sequences are MNHEY and SVGAGI. The ends were cut back, 6 bases at V and 4 bases at J, with 9 bases in the middle.

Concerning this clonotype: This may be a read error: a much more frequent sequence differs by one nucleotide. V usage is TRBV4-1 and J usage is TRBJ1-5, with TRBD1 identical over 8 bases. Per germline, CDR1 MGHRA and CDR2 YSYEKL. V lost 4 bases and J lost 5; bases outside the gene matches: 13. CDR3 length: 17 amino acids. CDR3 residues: CASSPSWTGLQHQPQHF. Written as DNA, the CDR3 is TGCGCCAGCAGCCCGTCGTGGACAGGGCTGCAACATCAGCCCCAGCATTTT.

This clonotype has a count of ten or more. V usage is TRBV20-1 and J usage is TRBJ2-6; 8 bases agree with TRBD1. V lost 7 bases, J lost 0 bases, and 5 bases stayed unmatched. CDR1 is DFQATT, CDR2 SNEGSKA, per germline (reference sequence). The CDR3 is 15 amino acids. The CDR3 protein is CSVGTGSSGANVLTF. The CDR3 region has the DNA TGCAGTGTTGGGACAGGTAGCTCTGGGGCCAACGTCCTGACTTTC.

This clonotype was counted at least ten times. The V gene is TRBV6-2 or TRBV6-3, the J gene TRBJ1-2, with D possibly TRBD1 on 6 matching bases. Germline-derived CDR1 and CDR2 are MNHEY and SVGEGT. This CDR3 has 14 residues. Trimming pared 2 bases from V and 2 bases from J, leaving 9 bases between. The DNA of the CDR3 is TGTGCCAGCAGTTACCAACAGGGAAACTATGGCTACACCTTC. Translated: CASSYQQGNYGYTF.

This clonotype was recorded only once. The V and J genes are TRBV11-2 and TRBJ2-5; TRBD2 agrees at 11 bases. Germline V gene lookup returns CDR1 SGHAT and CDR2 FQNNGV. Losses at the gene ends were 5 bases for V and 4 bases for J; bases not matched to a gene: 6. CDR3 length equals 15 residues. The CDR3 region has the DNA TGTGCCAGCAGCATACGACTAGCGGGGCGAGAGACCCAGTACTTC. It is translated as CASSIRLAGRETQYF.

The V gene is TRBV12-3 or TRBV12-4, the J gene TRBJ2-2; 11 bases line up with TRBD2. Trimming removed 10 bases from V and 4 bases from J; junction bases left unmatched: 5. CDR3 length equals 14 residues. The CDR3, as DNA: TGTGCCACCGCGACTAGCGGGGCCACCGGGGAGCTGTTTTTT. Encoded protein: CATATSGATGELFF.

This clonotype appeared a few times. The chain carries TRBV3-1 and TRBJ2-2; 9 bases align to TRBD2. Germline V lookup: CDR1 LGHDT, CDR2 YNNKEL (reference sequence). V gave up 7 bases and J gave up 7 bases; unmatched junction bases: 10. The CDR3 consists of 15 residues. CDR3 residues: CASTGLAIGGGELFF. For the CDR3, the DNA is TGTGCCAGCACCGGACTAGCGATAGGAGGCGGGGAGCTGTTTTTT.

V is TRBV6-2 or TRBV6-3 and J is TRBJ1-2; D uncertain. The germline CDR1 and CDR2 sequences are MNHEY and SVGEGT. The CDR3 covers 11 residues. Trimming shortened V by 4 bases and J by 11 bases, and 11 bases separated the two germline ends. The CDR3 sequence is CASSSLLGYTF. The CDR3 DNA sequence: TGTGCCAGCAGTTCCCTATTAGGTTACACCTTC.

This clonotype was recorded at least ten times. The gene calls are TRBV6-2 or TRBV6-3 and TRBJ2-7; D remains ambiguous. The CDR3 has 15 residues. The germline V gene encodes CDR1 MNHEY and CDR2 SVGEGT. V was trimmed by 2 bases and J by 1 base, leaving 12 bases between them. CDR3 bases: TGTGCCAGCAGTTACGGCCGTTTCGCGTCCTACGAGCAGTACTTC. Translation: CASSYGRFASYEQYF.

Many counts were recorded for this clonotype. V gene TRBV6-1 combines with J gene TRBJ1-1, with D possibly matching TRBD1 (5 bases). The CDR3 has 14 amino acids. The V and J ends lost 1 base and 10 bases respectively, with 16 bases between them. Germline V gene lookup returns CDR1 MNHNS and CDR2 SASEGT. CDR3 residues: CASSEGTQVRGAFF. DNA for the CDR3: TGTGCCAGCAGTGAAGGGACACAAGTCCGGGGAGCTTTCTTT.

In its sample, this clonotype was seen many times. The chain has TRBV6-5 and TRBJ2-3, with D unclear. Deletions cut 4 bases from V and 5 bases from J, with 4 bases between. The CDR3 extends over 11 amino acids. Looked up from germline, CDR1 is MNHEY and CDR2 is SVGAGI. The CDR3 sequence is CASSLKDTQYF. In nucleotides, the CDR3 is TGTGCCAGCAGTTTAAAAGATACGCAGTATTTT.

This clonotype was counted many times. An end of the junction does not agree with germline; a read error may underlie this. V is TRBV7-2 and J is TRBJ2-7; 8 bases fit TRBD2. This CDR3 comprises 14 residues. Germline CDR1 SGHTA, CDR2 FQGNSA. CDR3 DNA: TGTGCCAGCAGCCTGGGGGGACTAGAGCCAGAAATGAGATTC. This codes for CASSLGGLEPEMRF.

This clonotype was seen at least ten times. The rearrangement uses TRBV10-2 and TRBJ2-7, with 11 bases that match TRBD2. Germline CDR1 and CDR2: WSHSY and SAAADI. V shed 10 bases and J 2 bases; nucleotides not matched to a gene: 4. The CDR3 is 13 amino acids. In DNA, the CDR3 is TGCGCCACCGGGACTAGCGGAACCTACGAGCAGTACTTC. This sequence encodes CATGTSGTYEQYF.

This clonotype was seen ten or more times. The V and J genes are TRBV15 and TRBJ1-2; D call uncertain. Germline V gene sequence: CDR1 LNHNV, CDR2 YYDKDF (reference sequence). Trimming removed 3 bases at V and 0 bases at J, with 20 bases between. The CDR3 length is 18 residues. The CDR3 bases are TGTGCCACCAGCAGTTTTTCCCAGTATGCTACTACTAACTATGGCTACACCTTC. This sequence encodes CATSSFSQYATTNYGYTF.

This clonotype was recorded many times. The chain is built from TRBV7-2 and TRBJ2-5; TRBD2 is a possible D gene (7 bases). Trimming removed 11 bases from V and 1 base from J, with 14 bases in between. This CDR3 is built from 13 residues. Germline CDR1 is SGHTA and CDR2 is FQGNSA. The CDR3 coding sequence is TGTGCCTCCTCCGGGGGGCCCCAAGAGACCCAGTACTTC. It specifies CASSGGPQETQYF.

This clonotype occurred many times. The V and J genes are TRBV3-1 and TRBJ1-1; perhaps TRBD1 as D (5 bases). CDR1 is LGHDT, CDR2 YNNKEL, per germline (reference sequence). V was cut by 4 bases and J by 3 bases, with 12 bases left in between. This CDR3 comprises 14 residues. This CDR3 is CASSPTGLDTEAFF. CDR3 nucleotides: TGTGCCAGCAGCCCAACAGGCTTGGACACTGAAGCTTTCTTT.